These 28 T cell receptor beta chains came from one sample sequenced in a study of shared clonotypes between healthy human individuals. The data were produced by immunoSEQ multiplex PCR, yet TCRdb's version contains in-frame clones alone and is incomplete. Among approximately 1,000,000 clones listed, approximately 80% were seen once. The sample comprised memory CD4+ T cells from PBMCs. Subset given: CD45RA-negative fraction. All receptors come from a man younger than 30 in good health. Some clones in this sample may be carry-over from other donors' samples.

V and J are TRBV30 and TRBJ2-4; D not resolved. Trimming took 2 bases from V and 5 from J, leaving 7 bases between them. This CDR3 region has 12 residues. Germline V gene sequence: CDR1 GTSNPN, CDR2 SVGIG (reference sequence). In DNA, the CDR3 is TGTGCCTGGAGTTCCGGGCAAAACATTCAGTACTTC. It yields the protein CAWSSGQNIQYF.

This chain's CDR3 is CASSLALAGQETQYF. The DNA of the CDR3 is TGTGCCAGCAGCTTGGCGCTAGCGGGGCAAGAGACCCAGTACTTC. The V call is TRBV5-4, the J call TRBJ2-5, with 9 bases that match TRBD2. CDR3 length: 15 residues. Germline CDR1 SGHNT, CDR2 YYREEE (reference sequence). V shed 0 bases and J 2 bases; nucleotides not matched to a gene: 2.

The DNA for the CDR3 is TGTGCCAGTAAACTCGGGGGACAGATGAACACCGGGGAGCTGTTTTTT. Residues: CASKLGGQMNTGELFF. V gene TRBV19 combines with J gene TRBJ2-2, with a possible D match to TRBD1 (7 bases). Germline-derived CDR1 and CDR2 are LNHDA and SQIVND (reference sequence). This CDR3 has 16 residues. The V end was cut by 7 bases, the J end by 1 base, with 16 bases between.

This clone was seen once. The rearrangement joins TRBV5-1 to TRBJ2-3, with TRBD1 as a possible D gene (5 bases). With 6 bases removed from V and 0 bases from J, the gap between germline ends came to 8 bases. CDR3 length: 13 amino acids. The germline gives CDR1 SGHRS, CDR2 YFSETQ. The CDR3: CASKPGSTDTQYF. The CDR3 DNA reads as TGCGCCAGCAAGCCAGGGAGCACAGATACGCAGTATTTT.

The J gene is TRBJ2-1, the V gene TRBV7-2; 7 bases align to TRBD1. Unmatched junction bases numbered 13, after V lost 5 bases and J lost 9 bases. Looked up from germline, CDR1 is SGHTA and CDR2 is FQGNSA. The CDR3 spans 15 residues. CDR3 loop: CASSLKLFGQAEQFF. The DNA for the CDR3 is TGTGCCAGCAGCCTCAAATTATTTGGACAGGCTGAGCAGTTCTTC.

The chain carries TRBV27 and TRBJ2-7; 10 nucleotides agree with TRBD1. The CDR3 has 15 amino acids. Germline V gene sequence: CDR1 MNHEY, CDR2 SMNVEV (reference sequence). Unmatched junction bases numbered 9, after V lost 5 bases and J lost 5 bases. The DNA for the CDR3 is TGTGCCAGCAGTCTTCGGGACAGGGGTCTCGACGAGCAGTACTTC. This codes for CASSLRDRGLDEQYF.

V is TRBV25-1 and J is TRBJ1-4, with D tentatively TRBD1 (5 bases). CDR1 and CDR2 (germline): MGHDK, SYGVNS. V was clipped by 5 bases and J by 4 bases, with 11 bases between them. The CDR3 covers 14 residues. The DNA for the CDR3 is TGTGCCAGCAGTACTACAAGGGGTAATGAAAAACTGTTTTTT. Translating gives CASSTTRGNEKLFF.

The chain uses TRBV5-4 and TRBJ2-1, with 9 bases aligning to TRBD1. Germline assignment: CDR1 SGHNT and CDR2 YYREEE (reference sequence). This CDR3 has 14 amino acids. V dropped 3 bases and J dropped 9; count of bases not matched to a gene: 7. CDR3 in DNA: TGTGCCAGCAGCTCGGGACAGGGTTCGGGTGAGCAGTTCTTC. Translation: CASSSGQGSGEQFF.

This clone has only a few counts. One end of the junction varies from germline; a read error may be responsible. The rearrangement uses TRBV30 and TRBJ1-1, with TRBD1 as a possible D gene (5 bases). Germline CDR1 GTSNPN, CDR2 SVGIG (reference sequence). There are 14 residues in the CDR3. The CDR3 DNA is TGTGCCTGTAATACCGGGACCCTGAAGACTGAAGCTTTCTTT. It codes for CACNTGTLKTEAFF.

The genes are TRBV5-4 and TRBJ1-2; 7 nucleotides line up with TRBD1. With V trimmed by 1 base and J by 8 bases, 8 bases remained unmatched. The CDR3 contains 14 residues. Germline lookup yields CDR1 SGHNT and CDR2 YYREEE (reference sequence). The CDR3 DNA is TGTGCCAGCAGCTTGCGACAGGGCGGTTACGGCTACACCTTC. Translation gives CASSLRQGGYGYTF.

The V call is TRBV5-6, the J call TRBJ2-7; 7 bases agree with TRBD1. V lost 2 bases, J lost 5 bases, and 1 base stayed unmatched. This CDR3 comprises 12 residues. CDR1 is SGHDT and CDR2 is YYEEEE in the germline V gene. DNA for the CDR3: TGTGCCAGCAGCTTAACAGGGGACGAGCAGTACTTC. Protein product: CASSLTGDEQYF.

In DNA form, the CDR3 reads TGTGCCAGCAGTCACCTAAGCGGAAACACAGATACGCAGTATTTT. Its protein is CASSHLSGNTDTQYF. The chain joins TRBV7-2 to TRBJ2-3; maybe TRBD2 (5 bases). Germline lookup yields CDR1 SGHTA and CDR2 FQGNSA. The CDR3 covers 15 residues. Trimming removed 6 bases from V and 2 bases from J, with 15 bases in between.

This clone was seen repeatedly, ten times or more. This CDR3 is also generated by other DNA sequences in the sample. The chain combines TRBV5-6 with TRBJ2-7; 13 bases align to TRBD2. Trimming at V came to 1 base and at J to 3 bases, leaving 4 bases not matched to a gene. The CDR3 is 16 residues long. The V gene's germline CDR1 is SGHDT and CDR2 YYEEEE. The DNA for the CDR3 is TGTGCCAGCAGCTTGTGGACTAGCGGGAGAGGCTACGAGCAGTACTTC. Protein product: CASSLWTSGRGYEQYF.

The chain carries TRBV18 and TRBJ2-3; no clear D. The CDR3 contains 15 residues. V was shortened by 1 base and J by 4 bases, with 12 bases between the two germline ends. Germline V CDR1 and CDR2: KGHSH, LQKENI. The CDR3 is CASSPRLLVSDTQYF. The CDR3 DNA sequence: TGTGCCAGCTCACCACGTCTCCTAGTCTCAGATACGCAGTATTTT. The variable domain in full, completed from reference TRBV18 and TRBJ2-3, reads NAGVMQNPRHLVRRRGQEARLRCSPMKGHSHVYWYRQLPEEGLKFMVYLQKENIIDESGMPKERFSAEFPKEGPSILRIQQVVRGDSAAYFCASSPRLLVSDTQYFGPGTRLTVL.

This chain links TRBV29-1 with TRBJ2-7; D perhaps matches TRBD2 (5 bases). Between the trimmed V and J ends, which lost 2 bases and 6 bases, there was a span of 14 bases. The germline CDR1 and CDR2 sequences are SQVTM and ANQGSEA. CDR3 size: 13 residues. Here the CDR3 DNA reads TGCAGCGTTGAAACGGGGTTGGGCCTCGAGCAGTACTTC. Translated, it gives CSVETGLGLEQYF.

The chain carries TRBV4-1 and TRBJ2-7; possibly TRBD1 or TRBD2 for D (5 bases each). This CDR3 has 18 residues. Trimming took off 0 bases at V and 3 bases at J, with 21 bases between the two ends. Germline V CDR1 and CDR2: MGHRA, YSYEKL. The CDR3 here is CASSQEALGRRGIYEQYF. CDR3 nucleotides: TGCGCCAGCAGCCAAGAAGCCCTTGGGAGAAGGGGAATCTACGAGCAGTACTTC.

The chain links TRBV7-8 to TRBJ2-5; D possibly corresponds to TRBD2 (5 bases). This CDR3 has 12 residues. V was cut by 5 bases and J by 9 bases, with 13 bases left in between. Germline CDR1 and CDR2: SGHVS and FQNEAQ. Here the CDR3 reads CASSPDPGAQYF. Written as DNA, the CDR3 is TGTGCCAGCAGCCCGGACCCCGGGGCCCAGTACTTC.

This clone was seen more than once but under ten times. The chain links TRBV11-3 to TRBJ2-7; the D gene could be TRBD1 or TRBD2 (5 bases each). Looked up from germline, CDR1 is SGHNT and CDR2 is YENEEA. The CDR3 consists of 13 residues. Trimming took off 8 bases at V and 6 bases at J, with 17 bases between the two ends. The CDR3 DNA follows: TGTGCCAGCTTGAGCGGCATCAGGGTCGAGCAGTACTTC. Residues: CASLSGIRVEQYF. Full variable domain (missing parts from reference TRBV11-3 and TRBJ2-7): EAGVVQSPRYKIIEKKQPVAFWCNPISGHNTLYWYLQNLGQGPELLIRYENEEAVDDSQLPKDRFSAERLKGVDSTLKIQPAELGDSAVYLCASLSGIRVEQYFGPGTRLTVT.

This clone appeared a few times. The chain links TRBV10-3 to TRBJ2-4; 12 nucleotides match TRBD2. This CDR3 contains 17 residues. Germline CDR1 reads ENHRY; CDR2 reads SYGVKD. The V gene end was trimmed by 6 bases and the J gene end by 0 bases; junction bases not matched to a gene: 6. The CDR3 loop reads CAISPGLAGLAKNIQYF. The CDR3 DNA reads TGTGCCATCAGCCCGGGACTAGCGGGTTTAGCCAAAAACATTCAGTACTTC.

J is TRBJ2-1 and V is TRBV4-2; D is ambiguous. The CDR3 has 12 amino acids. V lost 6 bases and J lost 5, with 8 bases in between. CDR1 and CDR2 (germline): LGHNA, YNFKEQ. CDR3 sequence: CASRRDHNEQFF. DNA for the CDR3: TGTGCCAGCAGACGCGACCACAATGAGCAGTTCTTC.

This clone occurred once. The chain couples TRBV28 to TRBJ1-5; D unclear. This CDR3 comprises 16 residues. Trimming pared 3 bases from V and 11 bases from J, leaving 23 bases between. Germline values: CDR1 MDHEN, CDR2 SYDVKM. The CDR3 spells CASSFFEIGGFETQHF. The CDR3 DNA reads TGTGCCAGCAGTTTTTTTGAGATCGGTGGCTTTGAGACCCAGCATTTT.

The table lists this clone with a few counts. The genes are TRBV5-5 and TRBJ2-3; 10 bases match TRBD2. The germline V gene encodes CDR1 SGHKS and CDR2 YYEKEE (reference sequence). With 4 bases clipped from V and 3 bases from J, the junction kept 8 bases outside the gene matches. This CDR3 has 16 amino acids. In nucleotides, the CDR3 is TGTGCCAGCAGCCGGACTAGCGGAGGGAGGACAGATACGCAGTATTTT. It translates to CASSRTSGGRTDTQYF.

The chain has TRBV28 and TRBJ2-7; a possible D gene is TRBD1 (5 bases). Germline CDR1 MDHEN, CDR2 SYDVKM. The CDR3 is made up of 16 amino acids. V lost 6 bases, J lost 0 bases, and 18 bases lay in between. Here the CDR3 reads CASRRTGRKGSYEQYF. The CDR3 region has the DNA TGTGCCAGCAGACGAACAGGACGGAAAGGCTCCTACGAGCAGTACTTC.

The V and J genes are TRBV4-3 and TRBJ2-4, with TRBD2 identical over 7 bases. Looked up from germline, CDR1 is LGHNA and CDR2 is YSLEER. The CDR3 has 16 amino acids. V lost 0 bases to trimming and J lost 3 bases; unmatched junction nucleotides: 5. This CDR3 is CASSQDTGGSKNIQYF. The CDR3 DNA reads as TGCGCCAGCAGCCAAGATACGGGAGGTAGCAAAAACATTCAGTACTTC.

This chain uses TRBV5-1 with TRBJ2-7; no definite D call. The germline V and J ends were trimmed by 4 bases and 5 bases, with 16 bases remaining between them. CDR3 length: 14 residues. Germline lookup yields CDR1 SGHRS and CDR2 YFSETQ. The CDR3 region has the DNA TGCGCCAGCAGCACCTCCCAAGGGAACCACGAGCAGTACTTC. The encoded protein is CASSTSQGNHEQYF. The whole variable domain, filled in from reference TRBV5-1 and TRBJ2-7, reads KAGVTQTPRYLIKTRGQQVTLSCSPISGHRSVSWYQQTPGQGLQFLFEYFSETQRNKGNFPGRFSGRQFSNSRSEMNVSTLELGDSALYLCASSTSQGNHEQYFGPGTRLTVT.

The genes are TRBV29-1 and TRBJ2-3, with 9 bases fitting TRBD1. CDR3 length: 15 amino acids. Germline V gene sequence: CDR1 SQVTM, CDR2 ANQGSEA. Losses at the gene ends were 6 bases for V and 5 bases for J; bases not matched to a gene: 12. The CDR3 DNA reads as TGCAGCGTCGCTCGGACAGGGGCAATGGAAGATACGCAGTATTTT. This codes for CSVARTGAMEDTQYF.

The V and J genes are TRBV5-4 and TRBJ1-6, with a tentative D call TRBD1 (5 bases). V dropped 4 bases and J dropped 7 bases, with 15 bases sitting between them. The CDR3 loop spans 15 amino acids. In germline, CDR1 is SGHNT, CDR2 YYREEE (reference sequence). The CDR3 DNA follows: TGTGCCAGCAGCGCACAACAGGCGTCCAATTCACCCCTCCACTTT. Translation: CASSAQQASNSPLHF.

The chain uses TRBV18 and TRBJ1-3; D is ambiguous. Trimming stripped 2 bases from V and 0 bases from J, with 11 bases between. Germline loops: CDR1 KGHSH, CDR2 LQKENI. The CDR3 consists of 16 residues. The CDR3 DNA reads TGTGCCAGCTCACCAAATGGGCCTCGCTCTGGAAACACCATATATTTT. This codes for CASSPNGPRSGNTIYF.